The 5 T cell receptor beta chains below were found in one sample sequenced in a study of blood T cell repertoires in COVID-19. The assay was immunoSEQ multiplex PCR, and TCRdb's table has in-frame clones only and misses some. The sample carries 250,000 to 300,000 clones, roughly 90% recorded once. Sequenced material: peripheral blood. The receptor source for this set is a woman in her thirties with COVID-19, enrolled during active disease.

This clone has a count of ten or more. CDR3 residues: CASSQGDRDSGNTIYF. The CDR3 nucleotides are TGTGCCAGCAGCCAAGGGGACAGGGACTCTGGAAACACCATATATTTT. The rearrangement uses TRBV4-2 and TRBJ1-3; TRBD1 agrees at 9 bases. This CDR3 has 16 residues. Germline values: CDR1 LGHNA, CDR2 YNFKEQ. Losses at the gene ends were 1 base for V and 0 bases for J; bases not matched to a gene: 1.

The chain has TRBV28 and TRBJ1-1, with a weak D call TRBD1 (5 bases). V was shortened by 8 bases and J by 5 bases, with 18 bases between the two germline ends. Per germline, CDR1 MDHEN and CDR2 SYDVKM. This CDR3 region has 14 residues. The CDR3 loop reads CASEDTGEGTEAFF. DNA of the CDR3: TGTGCCAGCGAGGACACGGGGGAGGGGACTGAAGCTTTCTTT.

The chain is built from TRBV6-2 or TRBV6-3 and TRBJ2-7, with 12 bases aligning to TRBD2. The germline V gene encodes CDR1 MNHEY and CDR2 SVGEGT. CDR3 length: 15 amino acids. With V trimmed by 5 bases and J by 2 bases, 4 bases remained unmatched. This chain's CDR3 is CASSHGLAGPYEQYF. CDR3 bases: TGTGCCAGCAGTCACGGACTAGCGGGACCCTACGAGCAGTACTTC.

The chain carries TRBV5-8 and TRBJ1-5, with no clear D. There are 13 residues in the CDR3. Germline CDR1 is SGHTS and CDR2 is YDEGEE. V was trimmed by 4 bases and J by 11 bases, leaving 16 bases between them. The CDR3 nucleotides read TGTGCCAGCAGCCCCGAACGGCTGAGGGCCCAGCATTTT. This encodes CASSPERLRAQHF. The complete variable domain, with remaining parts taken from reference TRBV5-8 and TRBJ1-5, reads EAGVTQSPTHLIKTRGQQATLRCSPISGHTSVYWYQQALGLGLQFLLWYDEGEERNRGNFPPRFSGRQFPNYSSELNVNALELEDSALYLCASSPERLRAQHFGDGTRLSIL.

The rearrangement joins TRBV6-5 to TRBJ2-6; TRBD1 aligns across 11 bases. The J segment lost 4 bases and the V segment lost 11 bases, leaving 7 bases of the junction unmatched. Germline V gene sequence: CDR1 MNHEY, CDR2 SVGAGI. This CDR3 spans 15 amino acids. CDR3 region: CAGGQGASGANVLTF. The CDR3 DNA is TGTGCCGGAGGACAGGGGGCGTCCGGGGCCAACGTCCTGACTTTC.